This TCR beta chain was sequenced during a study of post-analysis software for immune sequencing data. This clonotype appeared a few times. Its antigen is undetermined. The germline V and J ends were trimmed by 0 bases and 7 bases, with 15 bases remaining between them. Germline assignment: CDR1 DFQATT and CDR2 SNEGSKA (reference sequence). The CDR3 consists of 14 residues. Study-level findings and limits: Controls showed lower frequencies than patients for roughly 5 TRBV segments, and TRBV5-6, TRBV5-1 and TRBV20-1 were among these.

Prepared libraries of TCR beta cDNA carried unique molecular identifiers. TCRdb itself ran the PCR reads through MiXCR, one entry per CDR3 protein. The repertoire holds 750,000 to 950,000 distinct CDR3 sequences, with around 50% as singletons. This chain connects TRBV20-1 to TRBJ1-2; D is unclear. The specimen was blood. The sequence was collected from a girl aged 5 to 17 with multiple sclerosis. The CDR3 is CSARDPVGIGGYTF. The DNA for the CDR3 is TGCAGTGCTAGAGATCCCGTGGGGATAGGTGGCTACACCTTC.